The 20 T cell receptor beta chains listed next were all sequenced from one sample in a study of patients and donors after allogeneic stem cell transplantation. TCRdb redid the calling of the RT-PCR reads with MiXCR, one entry per CDR3 protein. Of about a million distinct CDR3 sequences detected, about a sixth appear once; the ten largest clones hold 6%. The sample comprised blood, either unsorted or a sorted T cell fraction (not recorded which). Receptors were obtained from a human donor who was either an allogeneic HSCT recipient or a stem cell or donor lymphocyte infusion donor (not recorded which). It is not recorded whose cells these are; they may come from a transplant donor.

The V gene is TRBV20-1, the J gene TRBJ2-7; 12 nucleotides align to TRBD2. Germline V gene lookup returns CDR1 DFQATT and CDR2 SNEGSKA (reference sequence). The CDR3 spans 16 residues. The ends lost 5 bases at V and 7 bases at J; junction bases unmatched: 15. This chain's CDR3 is CSARIHGLAGLGEQYF. CDR3 coding DNA: TGCAGTGCTCGTATCCATGGACTAGCGGGATTGGGGGAGCAGTACTTC.

Concerning this clonotype: At one of its ends the junction is not consistent with the germline gene, which may arise from a read error. This chain links TRBV7-7 with TRBJ2-2; D possibly matches TRBD1 or TRBD2 (5 bases each). Per the germline V gene, CDR1 is SSHAT and CDR2 is FNYEAQ (reference sequence). CDR3 size: 16 residues. The CDR3 nucleotides are TGTGCTAGCAGCTTAGCGTTGGCAGGGAAAACCGGGGAGCTGTTTTTT. The encoded protein is CASSLALAGKTGELFF.

V usage is TRBV5-1 and J usage is TRBJ1-1, with D perhaps matching TRBD1 (6 bases). V lost 4 bases and J lost 3, with 10 bases in between. The CDR3 is made up of 13 amino acids. Germline loops: CDR1 SGHRS, CDR2 YFSETQ. In nucleotides, the CDR3 is TGCGCCAGCAGCGGCAGGGGACACACTGAAGCTTTCTTT. Protein product: CASSGRGHTEAFF.

This chain links TRBV20-1 with TRBJ2-1, with D possibly being TRBD1 (5 bases). Trimming took off 6 bases at V and 12 bases at J, with 12 bases between the two ends. CDR3 length: 10 amino acids. CDR1 is DFQATT and CDR2 is SNEGSKA in the germline V gene (reference sequence). Here the CDR3 reads CSAPRERQFF. The CDR3 DNA is TGCAGTGCCCCCAGGGAACGGCAGTTCTTC.

This clonotype came up once. The chain recombines TRBV11-2 with TRBJ2-3; the D gene is possibly TRBD1 (6 bases). V lost 5 bases and J lost 1, with 22 bases in between. Germline values: CDR1 SGHAT, CDR2 FQNNGV. The CDR3 has 18 residues. The chain's CDR3 is CASSLPIARTAGTDTQYF. CDR3 DNA sequence: TGTGCCAGCAGCCTCCCGATCGCCCGGACAGCGGGCACAGATACGCAGTATTTT.

Only a few counts were recorded for this clonotype. This chain connects TRBV14 to TRBJ1-5; D possibly corresponds to TRBD1 (5 bases). The CDR3 is 14 amino acids. Looked up from germline, CDR1 is SGHDN and CDR2 is FVKESK. Deletions cut 4 bases from V and 3 bases from J, with 10 bases between. The CDR3 reads CASSRSGLNQPQHF. CDR3 DNA: TGTGCCAGCAGCCGATCAGGGCTCAATCAGCCCCAGCATTTT.

The chain employs TRBV7-2 and TRBJ1-3; D might be TRBD1 (6 bases). Trimming took off 5 bases at V and 2 bases at J, with 19 bases between the two ends. This CDR3 is built from 17 residues. Germline values: CDR1 SGHTA, CDR2 FQGNSA. The CDR3 spells CASSPLAKQGAGNTIYF. CDR3 coding DNA: TGTGCCAGCAGCCCACTGGCGAAACAGGGCGCTGGAAACACCATATATTTT. Supplemented by reference TRBV7-2 and TRBJ1-3, the full variable domain reads GAGVSQSPSNKVTEKGKDVELRCDPISGHTALYWYRQSLGQGLEFLIYFQGNSAPDKSGLPSDRFSAERTGGSVSTLTIQRTQQEDSAVYLCASSPLAKQGAGNTIYFGEGSWLTVV.

The CDR3 DNA reads TGTGCTAGTGGTTCAGGCTCCTACGAGCAGTACTTC. Protein sequence: CASGSGSYEQYF. The chain joins TRBV12-5 to TRBJ2-7; no reliable D call. CDR1 and CDR2 (germline): LGHNT, FRNRAP. The V end lost 4 bases, the J end lost 0 bases, and 4 bases lay between the germline ends. CDR3 length: 12 amino acids. Based on the CDR3 plus reference TRBV12-5 and TRBJ2-7, the full variable domain is DARVTQTPRHKVTEMGQEVTMRCQPILGHNTVFWYRQTMMQGLELLAYFRNRAPLDDSGMPKDRFSAEMPDATLATLKIQPSEPRDSAVYFCASGSGSYEQYFGPGTRLTVT.

This chain uses TRBV19 with TRBJ2-1; TRBD1 matches 9 bases. CDR1 and CDR2 (germline): LNHDA, SQIVND (reference sequence). With 10 bases clipped from V and 6 bases from J, the junction kept 10 bases outside the gene matches. There are 14 residues in the CDR3. Here the CDR3 reads CATVNRGLSNEQFF. In DNA form, the CDR3 reads TGTGCCACCGTCAACAGGGGGCTGAGCAATGAGCAGTTCTTC.

This clonotype was recorded many times. This chain uses TRBV24-1 with TRBJ1-5; no definite D call. The CDR3 extends over 14 amino acids. Trimming left V 0 bases short and J 7 bases short, with 9 bases between. Germline loops: CDR1 KGHDR, CDR2 SFDVKD. The CDR3 DNA sequence: TGTGCCACCAGTGATTTGACAGACGTACAGCCCCAGCATTTT. This sequence encodes CATSDLTDVQPQHF.

This clonotype was found a few times. In nucleotides, the CDR3 is TGTGCCAGCACCCACGACCCGAACACTGAAGCTTTCTTT. The encoded protein is CASTHDPNTEAFF. V gene TRBV7-2 combines with J gene TRBJ1-1; D is undetermined. This CDR3 region has 13 residues. The germline V and J ends were trimmed by 7 bases and 1 base, with 10 bases remaining between them. CDR1 is SGHTA and CDR2 is FQGNSA in the germline V gene.

The chain has TRBV12-3 or TRBV12-4 and TRBJ2-1; 9 positions match TRBD2. This CDR3 region has 19 residues. The trim removed 6 bases at V and 0 bases at J, leaving 15 bases unmatched. CDR3 in amino acids: CASSLAGLAPPNSYNEQFF. As DNA, the CDR3 is TGTGCCAGCAGCCTGGCGGGACTAGCTCCCCCAAACTCCTACAATGAGCAGTTCTTC.

This clonotype was seen ten or more times. V gene TRBV20-1 combines with J gene TRBJ2-7; D is tentatively TRBD1 or TRBD2 (6 bases each). Deletions cut 5 bases from V and 2 bases from J, with 19 bases between. Germline V gene lookup returns CDR1 DFQATT and CDR2 SNEGSKA (reference sequence). This CDR3 is 15 amino acids long. The chain's CDR3 is CSAGGGGNVPYEQYF. The CDR3 DNA sequence: TGCAGTGCTGGAGGGGGTGGTAACGTGCCCTACGAGCAGTACTTC.

This clonotype turned up a few times. J is TRBJ1-1 and V is TRBV21-1; TRBD1, the D gene given by the table, was not confirmed from the DNA. TRBV21-1 is noted as a pseudogene. The CDR3 runs to 14 residues. Written as DNA, the CDR3 is TGTGCCAGCAGCAAAGGAGGGGGCTTCACTGAAGCTTTCTTT. It yields the protein CASSKGGGFTEAFF.

This clonotype was counted ten times or more. The genes are TRBV5-1 and TRBJ2-1; D unresolved. The CDR3 has 14 amino acids. CDR1 is SGHRS and CDR2 is YFSETQ in the germline V gene. The V gene lost 0 bases and the J gene lost 10 bases, with 14 bases spanning the gap. DNA of the CDR3: TGCGCCAGCAGCTTGGCCTTGGGTCCCGAAGAGCAGTTCTTC. This codes for CASSLALGPEEQFF.

This clonotype was picked up a small number of times. The chain links TRBV3-1 to TRBJ2-7; 8 bases are shared with TRBD1. The germline gives CDR1 LGHDT, CDR2 YNNKEL (reference sequence). The CDR3 totals 15 residues. J was trimmed by 2 bases and V by 6 bases; bases with no gene match: 9. This CDR3 reads CASRKGQDLTYEQYF. The CDR3 DNA follows: TGTGCCAGCAGAAAGGGACAGGACCTTACCTACGAGCAGTACTTC.

This clonotype was recorded a few times. This chain connects TRBV4-1 to TRBJ1-2; TRBD1 might be the D (6 bases). Trimming took off 0 bases at V and 5 bases at J, with 13 bases between the two ends. Germline loops: CDR1 MGHRA, CDR2 YSYEKL. There are 15 residues in the CDR3. CDR3 amino acids: CASSQERGGGYGYTF. The CDR3 DNA reads TGCGCCAGCAGCCAAGAGCGGGGGGGCGGTTATGGCTACACCTTC.

The chain employs TRBV5-1 and TRBJ2-3, with 10 bases fitting TRBD1. Germline V CDR1 and CDR2: SGHRS, YFSETQ. V dropped 4 bases and J dropped 1; count of bases not matched to a gene: 6. This CDR3 contains 16 residues. CDR3 protein: CASSPDRGRGTDTQYF. CDR3 nucleotide sequence: TGCGCCAGCAGCCCAGACAGGGGGCGCGGCACAGATACGCAGTATTTT. Drawing the rest from reference TRBV5-1 and TRBJ2-3, the complete variable domain is KAGVTQTPRYLIKTRGQQVTLSCSPISGHRSVSWYQQTPGQGLQFLFEYFSETQRNKGNFPGRFSGRQFSNSRSEMNVSTLELGDSALYLCASSPDRGRGTDTQYFGPGTRLTVL.

This chain uses TRBV10-3 with TRBJ1-5; D is unclear. The CDR3 covers 12 residues. Germline V lookup: CDR1 ENHRY, CDR2 SYGVKD. The V end lost 4 bases, the J end lost 5 bases, and 6 bases lay between the germline ends. CDR3 amino acids: CAISARDQPQHF. In DNA form, the CDR3 reads TGTGCCATCAGTGCTAGGGATCAGCCCCAGCATTTT.

The chain employs TRBV5-5 and TRBJ2-5; D is undetermined. The ends were cut back, 2 bases at V and 0 bases at J, with 11 bases in the middle. Germline V CDR1 and CDR2: SGHKS, YYEKEE (reference sequence). This CDR3 region has 15 residues. CDR3 nucleotides: TGTGCCAGCAGCTTAAACTGGGAAAACCAAGAGACCCAGTACTTC. Translating it yields CASSLNWENQETQYF.